This is a list of T cell receptor beta chains from one sample in a study of PD-1 blockade in classical Hodgkin lymphoma. Some clones are missing from TCRdb's copy, which holds only in-frame ones; the method was immunoSEQ multiplex PCR. Here the sample spans approximately 15,000 clones, about four fifths being singletons. The material sequenced was peripheral blood mononuclear cells (PBMCs), taken at baseline. The origin of the receptors is a human donor with classical Hodgkin lymphoma. Both conserved end residues are part of each CDR3. D genes are given only for firm matches. Some rows have no size entry. The others give once, few or many, or a class for an expanded clone.

J | D | size | V | DNA | CDR3
TRBJ1-1 | NA | once | TRBV28 | TGTGCCAGCAGTATCCAACTTCGCAGGACTGAAGCTTTCTTT | CASSIQLRRTEAFF
TRBJ1-6 | NA | NA | TRBV7-8 | TGTGCCAGCAGCCTATCCGGGACACTCTATAATTCACCCCTCCACTTT | CASSLSGTLYNSPLHF
TRBJ2-7 | TRBD2 | NA | TRBV6-6 | TGTGCCAGCACGCTTAGCGGGGTCCCCTCGAGAGACGAGCAGTACTTC | CASTLSGVPSRDEQYF
TRBJ1-4 | TRBD1 | NA | TRBV30 | TGTGCCTGGAGTCCGGACAGGGTTAGAACTAATGAAAAACTGTTTTTT | CAWSPDRVRTNEKLFF
TRBJ2-2 | TRBD2 | once | TRBV10-3 | TGTGCCATCAGTCGACTAGCGGGGGCCACCGGGGAGCTGTTTTTT | CAISRLAGATGELFF
TRBJ2-7 | NA | few | TRBV5-6 | TGTGCCAGCAGTCCGGGCCCAAATTACGAGCAGTACTTC | CASSPGPNYEQYF
TRBJ2-7 | NA | NA | TRBV7-2 | TGTGCCAGCAGCTTAAAGAGTCCCTCTGGGGAGCAGTACTTC | CASSLKSPSGEQYF
TRBJ2-3 | TRBD1 | NA | TRBV5-1 | TGCGCCAGCAGCTTGGGGGTTTACGGACAGGGTGCAGATACGCAGTATTTT | CASSLGVYGQGADTQYF
TRBJ2-3 | TRBD2 | NA | TRBV5-1 | TGCGCCAGCAGCTTGGAACTAGCGGGTATAGATACGCAGTATTTT | CASSLELAGIDTQYF
TRBJ1-1 | NA | NA | TRBV5-5 | TGTGCCAGCAGCCTGTCTTATGGCACTGAAGCTTTCTTT | CASSLSYGTEAFF
TRBJ1-2 | NA | NA | TRBV14 | TGTGCCAGCAGCCCCCTAGGATATGGCTACACCTTC | CASSPLGYGYTF
TRBJ1-2 | NA | NA | TRBV7-9 | TGTGCCAGCGGGATTAACTATGGCTACACCTTC | CASGINYGYTF
TRBJ1-2 | NA | NA | TRBV19 | TGTGCCAGTAGTATCGGGAGACGTATTCACTATGGCTACACCTTC | CASSIGRRIHYGYTF
TRBJ2-5 | NA | NA | TRBV18 | TGTGCCAGCTCGCCCTTAGGAGGCGAGACCCAGTACTTC | CASSPLGGETQYF
TRBJ2-1 | NA | NA | TRBV10-2 | TGCGCCAGCAGTGACTCGGGACGCCAGTACAATGAGCAGTTCTTC | CASSDSGRQYNEQFF
TRBJ2-2 | NA | NA | TRBV7-2 | TGTGCCAGCAGCCCCAACGGGAGAGGGACCGGGGAGCTGTTTTTT | CASSPNGRGTGELFF
TRBJ2-5 | NA | NA | TRBV7-9 | TGTGCCAGCAGCTTAGATTCTGAGACCCAGTACTTC | CASSLDSETQYF
TRBJ1-5 | NA | NA | TRBV4-3 | TGCGCCAGCAGCCAAGGGGTCGCCAATCAGCCCCAGCATTTT | CASSQGVANQPQHF
TRBJ2-5 | NA | NA | TRBV9 | TGTGCCAGCAGTACAGGGTACGAAGAGACCCAGTACTTC | CASSTGYEETQYF
TRBJ2-3 | TRBD2 | NA | TRBV29-1 | TGCAGCGTGGGAGGGCTAGCGGGAATAACAGATACGCAGTATTTT | CSVGGLAGITDTQYF
TRBJ1-6 | NA | NA | TRBV18 | TGTGCCAGCTCAGGGGAGATGACACCCCTCCACTTT | CASSGEMTPLHF
TRBJ2-3 | TRBD2 | NA | TRBV4-2 | TGTGCCAGCAGCCAAGCGCCTAGCGGCCTCACAGATACGCAGTATTTT | CASSQAPSGLTDTQYF
TRBJ2-5 | NA | NA | TRBV28 | TGTGCCAGCAGTTTTGGGGGCAGCACCTTAGAGACCCAGTACTTC | CASSFGGSTLETQYF
TRBJ1-1 | NA | NA | TRBV29-1 | TGCAGCGTTGGCGACACAGTTGCATTGAGAGCTTTCTTT | CSVGDTVALRAFF
TRBJ1-2 | NA | NA | TRBV30 | TGTGCCTGGAGTGTACATGAATATGGCTACACCTTC | CAWSVHEYGYTF
TRBJ2-2 | NA | NA | TRBV19 | TGTGCCAGTAGTATCCGTGCCGGGGAGCTGTTTTTT | CASSIRAGELFF
TRBJ2-6 | NA | NA | TRBV5-4 | TGTGCCAGCTGGGGAGACGTAAGACAAAGTCGGGCCAACGTCCTGACTTTC | CASWGDVRQSRANVLTF
TRBJ2-1 | TRBD2 | large | TRBV7-8 | TGTGCCAGCAGTCACCCTCGGCTAGCGGGAGGGTTGTCCTACAATGAGCAGTTCTTC | CASSHPRLAGGLSYNEQFF
TRBJ1-6 | TRBD1 | NA | TRBV6-1 | TGTGCCAGTGCCCGGGACAGGGGAGATAATTCACCCCTCCACTTT | CASARDRGDNSPLHF